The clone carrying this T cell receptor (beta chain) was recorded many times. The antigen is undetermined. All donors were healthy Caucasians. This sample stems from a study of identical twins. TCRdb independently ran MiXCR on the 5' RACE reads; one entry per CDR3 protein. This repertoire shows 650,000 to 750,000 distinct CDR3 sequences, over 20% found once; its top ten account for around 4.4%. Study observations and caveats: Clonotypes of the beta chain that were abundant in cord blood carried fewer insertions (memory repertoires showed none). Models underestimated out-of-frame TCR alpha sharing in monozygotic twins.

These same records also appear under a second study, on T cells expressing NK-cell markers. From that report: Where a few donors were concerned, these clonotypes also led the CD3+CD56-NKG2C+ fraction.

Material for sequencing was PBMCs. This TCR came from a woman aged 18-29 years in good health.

CDR3 sequence reads: CASSFERTDTQYF. DNA for the CDR3: TGTGCCAGCAGTTTTGAAAGGACAGATACGCAGTATTTT. The V gene is TRBV12-3 or TRBV12-4, the J gene TRBJ2-3, with no clear D. The CDR3 is 13 residues long. V was pared by 3 bases and J by 3 bases, with 7 bases between.